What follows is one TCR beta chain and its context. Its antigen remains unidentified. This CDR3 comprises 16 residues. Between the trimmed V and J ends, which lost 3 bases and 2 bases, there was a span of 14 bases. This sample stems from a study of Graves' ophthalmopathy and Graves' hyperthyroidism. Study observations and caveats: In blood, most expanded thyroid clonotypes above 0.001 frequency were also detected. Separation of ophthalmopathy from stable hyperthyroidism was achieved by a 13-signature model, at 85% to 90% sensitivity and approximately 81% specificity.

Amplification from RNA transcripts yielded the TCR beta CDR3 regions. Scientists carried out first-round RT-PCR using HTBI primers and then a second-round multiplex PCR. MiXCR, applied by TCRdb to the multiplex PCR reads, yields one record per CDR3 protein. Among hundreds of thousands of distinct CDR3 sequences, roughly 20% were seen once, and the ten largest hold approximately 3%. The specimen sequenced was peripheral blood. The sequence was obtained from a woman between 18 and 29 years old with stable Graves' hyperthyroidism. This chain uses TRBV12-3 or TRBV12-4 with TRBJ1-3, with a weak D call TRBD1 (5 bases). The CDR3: CASSFASQGAGNTIYF. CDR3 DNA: TGTGCCAGCAGTTTCGCGTCTCAGGGAGCTGGAAACACCATATATTTT.